Below, 25 T cell receptor beta chains from the same sample are listed, as sequenced in a study of pediatric ulcerative colitis. One to two pinch biopsies were taken from the rectum during colonoscopy. Profiling relied on immunoSEQ multiplex PCR, and the TCRdb table lists in-frame clones only, not all of them. The sample yields 30,000 to 40,000 clones, roughly 81% seen once. Source material: gut tissue. Receptors were obtained from a boy aged 5 to 17 with mild ulcerative colitis.

The rearrangement uses TRBV5-8 and TRBJ1-4; D call uncertain. V lost 2 bases and J lost 4, with 6 bases in between. This CDR3 is built from 13 residues. Germline V gives CDR1 SGHTS, CDR2 YDEGEE. CDR3 bases: TGTGCCAGCAGCTTACAGATTAATGAAAAACTGTTTTTT. Translation gives CASSLQINEKLFF.

The chain recombines TRBV18 with TRBJ2-7; D unclear. The CDR3 consists of 11 residues. Germline V lookup: CDR1 KGHSH, CDR2 LQKENI. The V end lost 4 bases, the J end lost 0 bases, and 1 base lay between the germline ends. CDR3 sequence (DNA): TGTGCCAGCTCACTCTCCTACGAGCAGTACTTC. Its protein is CASSLSYEQYF.

The chain carries TRBV5-8 and TRBJ1-3; D remains ambiguous. The CDR3 covers 14 residues. V lost 1 base to trimming and J lost 4 bases, with 9 bases between them. Germline V gene data show CDR1 as SGHTS and CDR2 as YDEGEE. This CDR3 is CASSLFRHGNTIYF. In DNA form, the CDR3 reads TGTGCCAGCAGCTTGTTCAGGCACGGAAACACCATATATTTT.

The rearrangement links TRBV29-1 to TRBJ2-3; 8 bases fit TRBD2. The CDR3 covers 16 residues. The V and J ends lost 1 base and 0 bases, in that order; junction bases with no gene match: 6. The V gene's germline CDR1 is SQVTM and CDR2 ANQGSEA. CDR3 sequence (DNA): TGCAGCGTTGAAGGTCGGCGGGGGGCCAGCACAGATACGCAGTATTTT. Amino acids: CSVEGRRGASTDTQYF.

The chain couples TRBV7-3 to TRBJ2-3, with D perhaps TRBD2 (6 bases). Trimming removed 1 base at V and 2 bases at J, with 16 bases between. CDR3 size: 17 residues. Per germline, CDR1 SGHTA and CDR2 FQGTGA. CDR3: CASSLIRLAFFTDTQYF. Written as DNA, the CDR3 is TGTGCCAGCAGCTTAATAAGGCTAGCGTTTTTCACAGATACGCAGTATTTT. Variable domain in full (rest from reference TRBV7-3 and TRBJ2-3): GAGVSQTPSNKVTEKGKYVELRCDPISGHTALYWYRQSLGQGPEFLIYFQGTGAADDSGLPNDRFFAVRPEGSVSTLKIQRTERGDSAVYLCASSLIRLAFFTDTQYFGPGTRLTVL.

This chain joins TRBV6-1 and TRBJ2-1; the match to TRBD2 covers 10 bases. Germline V gene lookup returns CDR1 MNHNS and CDR2 SASEGT. The ends lost 4 bases at V and 2 bases at J; junction bases unmatched: 5. The CDR3 loop spans 16 amino acids. CDR3 region: CASSAVAGGPYNEQFF. The CDR3, as DNA: TGTGCCAGCAGTGCGGTAGCGGGGGGCCCCTACAATGAGCAGTTCTTC.

The rearrangement uses TRBV6-5 and TRBJ2-2; D possibly corresponds to TRBD1 (6 bases). Germline V gives CDR1 MNHEY, CDR2 SVGAGI. The CDR3 covers 15 residues. V lost 2 bases to trimming and J lost 6 bases, with 13 bases between them. In nucleotides, the CDR3 is TGTGCCAGCAGTTACCATGGGGCAGGGGCCGGGGAGCTGTTTTTT. This gives the protein CASSYHGAGAGELFF.

The chain links TRBV5-6 to TRBJ2-3, with TRBD2 matching 11 bases. The length of the CDR3 is 16 residues. CDR1 and CDR2 from the germline V gene are SGHDT and YYEEEE. The V gene end was trimmed by 2 bases and the J gene end by 1 base; junction bases not matched to a gene: 3. In DNA, the CDR3 is TGTGCCAGCAGCTTTCTGACTAGCGGGGGCACAGATACGCAGTATTTT. Its translation: CASSFLTSGGTDTQYF.

The V and J genes are TRBV5-6 and TRBJ2-3; TRBD2 agrees at 8 bases. The V gene end was trimmed by 1 base and the J gene end by 3 bases; junction bases not matched to a gene: 7. This CDR3 has 16 amino acids. The germline V gene has CDR1 SGHDT and CDR2 YYEEEE. The CDR3 here is CASSLNRGGRTDTQYF. For the CDR3, the DNA is TGTGCCAGCAGCTTGAACCGCGGGGGGAGGACAGATACGCAGTATTTT.

The chain combines TRBV11-3 with TRBJ2-2, with a tentative D call TRBD2 (7 bases). The germline CDR1 and CDR2 sequences are SGHNT and YENEEA. Trimming removed 2 bases from V and 4 bases from J, with 11 bases in between. This CDR3 is 15 amino acids long. CDR3 region: CASSLTGRGTGELFF. The CDR3 DNA reads TGTGCCAGCAGCTTAACAGGGAGGGGCACCGGGGAGCTGTTTTTT.

The V gene is TRBV14, the J gene TRBJ1-1; D is undetermined. Germline CDR1 and CDR2: SGHDN and FVKESK. Trimming shortened V by 0 bases and J by 3 bases, and 5 bases separated the two germline ends. The CDR3 contains 13 residues. CDR3 DNA: TGTGCCAGCAGCCAAGAACGAGACACTGAAGCTTTCTTT. Amino acid sequence: CASSQERDTEAFF. The entire variable domain, with the rest obtained from reference TRBV14 and TRBJ1-1, is as follows: EAGVTQFPSHSVIEKGQTVTLRCDPISGHDNLYWYRRVMGKEIKFLLHFVKESKQDESGMPNNRFLAERTGGTYSTLKVQPAELEDSGVYFCASSQERDTEAFFGQGTRLTVV.

The chain combines TRBV11-3 with TRBJ2-5; 9 nucleotides agree with TRBD2. Per germline, CDR1 SGHNT and CDR2 YENEEA. J was trimmed by 5 bases and V by 0 bases; bases with no gene match: 4. CDR3 length: 15 residues. The CDR3 is CASSLEGLAGETQYF. Written as DNA, the CDR3 is TGTGCCAGCAGCTTAGAGGGACTAGCTGGGGAGACCCAGTACTTC. Combining the CDR3 with reference TRBV11-3 and TRBJ2-5 gives the whole variable domain EAGVVQSPRYKIIEKKQPVAFWCNPISGHNTLYWYLQNLGQGPELLIRYENEEAVDDSQLPKDRFSAERLKGVDSTLKIQPAELGDSAVYLCASSLEGLAGETQYFGPGTRLLVL.

The chain is built from TRBV14 and TRBJ2-1, with 9 nucleotides matching TRBD2. Germline V lookup: CDR1 SGHDN, CDR2 FVKESK. Trimming cost V 4 bases and J 2 bases; bases outside gene matches: 3. There are 15 residues in the CDR3. The CDR3 region has the DNA TGTGCCAGCAGCCGAGGCGGGGGGGCCTACAATGAGCAGTTCTTC. This encodes CASSRGGGAYNEQFF.

The DNA for the CDR3 is TGTGCCAGTTCTTTGGAGTATGAAAAACTGTTTTTT. This gives the protein CASSLEYEKLFF. The chain employs TRBV6-6 and TRBJ1-4; D is unclear. This CDR3 has 12 amino acids. The V and J ends lost 9 bases and 6 bases respectively, with 11 bases between them. Per the germline V gene, CDR1 is MNHNY and CDR2 is SVGAGI (reference sequence).

The chain employs TRBV5-5 and TRBJ2-2; the D gene is possibly TRBD1 (5 bases). The CDR3 is 13 residues long. Germline assignment: CDR1 SGHKS and CDR2 YYEKEE (reference sequence). Trimming removed 2 bases from V and 7 bases from J, with 9 bases in between. The CDR3 DNA sequence: TGTGCCAGCAGCTTTAGAAGGGGCGGGGAGCTGTTTTTT. Translating it yields CASSFRRGGELFF.

The table lists this clone with a count of one. This rearrangement joins TRBV6-1 to TRBJ1-2; the D is unclear. From germline, CDR1 is MNHNS and CDR2 SASEGT. V dropped 6 bases and J dropped 7 bases, with 15 bases sitting between them. This CDR3 is 13 amino acids long. The CDR3 sequence: CASRGWGGGGYTF. DNA of the CDR3: TGTGCCAGCAGGGGTTGGGGAGGTGGTGGCTACACCTTC.

V gene TRBV5-1 combines with J gene TRBJ2-3; a weak D match, TRBD2 (6 bases). The CDR3 contains 14 residues. Looked up from germline, CDR1 is SGHRS and CDR2 is YFSETQ. V was shortened by 7 bases and J by 2 bases, with 14 bases between the two germline ends. CDR3 sequence: CASRLGPNTDTQYF. The DNA of the CDR3 is TGCGCCAGCCGACTAGGTCCGAACACAGATACGCAGTATTTT.

V usage is TRBV7-2 and J usage is TRBJ2-5; D gene uncertain. CDR1 SGHTA and CDR2 FQGNSA come from the germline V gene. The germline V and J ends were trimmed by 3 bases and 5 bases, with 7 bases remaining between them. The CDR3 covers 12 residues. This CDR3 is CASSLVLETQYF. CDR3 in DNA: TGTGCCAGCAGCTTGGTCCTGGAGACCCAGTACTTC. The whole variable domain, filled in from reference TRBV7-2 and TRBJ2-5, reads GAGVSQSPSNKVTEKGKDVELRCDPISGHTALYWYRQSLGQGLEFLIYFQGNSAPDKSGLPSDRFSAERTGGSVSTLTIQRTQQEDSAVYLCASSLVLETQYFGPGTRLLVL.

The chain has TRBV6-5 and TRBJ1-2, with D unclear. This CDR3 spans 14 amino acids. Trimming took 4 bases from V and 3 from J, leaving 12 bases between them. The germline V gene has CDR1 MNHEY and CDR2 SVGAGI. CDR3 in amino acids: CASSSTPAHYGYTF. DNA of the CDR3: TGTGCCAGCAGTTCGACACCGGCGCACTATGGCTACACCTTC.

The chain links TRBV29-1 to TRBJ1-5; a possible D gene is TRBD1 (6 bases). V was trimmed by 4 bases and J by 1 base, leaving 14 bases between them. The V gene's germline CDR1 is SQVTM and CDR2 ANQGSEA. This CDR3 is 15 amino acids long. The CDR3 region is CSVGGGPGSNQPQHF. The CDR3 DNA reads TGCAGCGTTGGGGGGGGGCCAGGGAGCAATCAGCCCCAGCATTTT.

The chain has TRBV6-5 and TRBJ2-3, with 13 bases lining up with TRBD2. Germline CDR1 MNHEY, CDR2 SVGAGI. V trimming: 6 bases; J trimming: 4 bases; junction bases outside the gene matches: 4. This CDR3 has 15 residues. This CDR3 is CASSTSGGAADTQYF. CDR3 in DNA: TGTGCCAGCAGCACTAGCGGGGGGGCGGCAGATACGCAGTATTTT.

This clone was detected only once. V is TRBV14 and J is TRBJ2-5; 8 bases map to TRBD1. The CDR3 sequence is 14 residues long. The junction had 6 bases not matched to a gene; V was cut back by 5 bases and J by 4 bases. Germline values: CDR1 SGHDN, CDR2 FVKESK. The CDR3 region is CASSLDRGPETQYF. In DNA form, the CDR3 reads TGTGCCAGCAGCTTAGACAGGGGTCCAGAGACCCAGTACTTC.

This sequence joins TRBV5-5 and TRBJ1-5; D uncertain. Between the trimmed V and J ends, which lost 7 bases and 1 base, there was a span of 9 bases. The length of the CDR3 is 13 residues. Germline CDR1 reads SGHKS; CDR2 reads YYEKEE (reference sequence). The CDR3 spells CASSRDSNQPQHF. CDR3 in DNA: TGTGCCAGCTCGCGTGACAGCAATCAGCCCCAGCATTTT.

The chain joins TRBV7-9 to TRBJ2-5; the D gene could be TRBD1 or TRBD2 (5 bases each). Germline V lookup: CDR1 SEHNR, CDR2 FQNEAQ (reference sequence). Trimming stripped 4 bases from V and 5 bases from J, with 11 bases between. The CDR3 consists of 13 residues. The chain's CDR3 is CASSWDQEETQYF. The CDR3 nucleotides are TGTGCCAGCAGCTGGGACCAAGAGGAGACCCAGTACTTC.

This clone was detected a few times. The rearrangement uses TRBV27 and TRBJ2-1, with TRBD2 matching over 9 bases. Germline CDR1 is MNHEY and CDR2 is SMNVEV (reference sequence). V shed 7 bases and J 1 base; nucleotides not matched to a gene: 8. There are 16 residues in the CDR3. CDR3 DNA sequence: TGTGCCAGCACCCCCGGGGGACTAGCATCCTACAATGAGCAGTTCTTC. It translates to CASTPGGLASYNEQFF.